The 29 T cell receptor beta chains below were found in one sample sequenced in a study of OX40 agonist ivuxolimab in advanced cancers. Measured with immunoSEQ multiplex PCR; TCRdb has only the in-frame clones, and not every one. The data show fewer than 100,000 clones, 85% to 90% seen once. Here the sequenced sample was CD4+ or CD8+ T cells sorted from blood, taken in a trial of the OX40 agonist ivuxolimab. The receptors were gathered from an adult with an advanced solid tumor such as melanoma, head and neck, liver or kidney cancer.

This chain connects TRBV11-2 to TRBJ2-5; D not certain. Trimming removed 1 base at V and 4 bases at J, with 1 base between. There are 11 residues in the CDR3. Germline V gene data show CDR1 as SGHAT and CDR2 as FQNNGV. The CDR3 region is CASSLAETQYF. DNA for the CDR3: TGTGCCAGCAGCTTAGCAGAGACCCAGTACTTC.

The rearrangement uses TRBV11-3 and TRBJ2-5, with 7 bases fitting TRBD2. This CDR3 comprises 12 residues. Trimming cost V 8 bases and J 3 bases; bases outside gene matches: 3. Germline-derived CDR1 and CDR2 are SGHNT and YENEEA. In DNA form, the CDR3 reads TGTGCCAGCCGGGACTACGAAGAGACCCAGTACTTC. Its protein product is CASRDYEETQYF. Drawing the rest from reference TRBV11-3 and TRBJ2-5, the complete variable domain is EAGVVQSPRYKIIEKKQPVAFWCNPISGHNTLYWYLQNLGQGPELLIRYENEEAVDDSQLPKDRFSAERLKGVDSTLKIQPAELGDSAVYLCASRDYEETQYFGPGTRLLVL.

The rearrangement joins TRBV10-1 to TRBJ2-1; 9 positions match TRBD2. J gave up 3 bases and V 3 bases, and 6 bases lay outside the gene matches. Germline-derived CDR1 and CDR2 are WNHNN and SYGVQD (reference sequence). This CDR3 comprises 16 residues. The CDR3 loop reads CASSDTSSGVYNEQFF. The CDR3 DNA is TGCGCCAGCAGTGACACCTCTAGCGGGGTCTACAATGAGCAGTTCTTC.

CDR3 in DNA: TGTGCCAGTAACGGACAGGGTGCGGCCGGGGAGCTGTTTTTT. Translated: CASNGQGAAGELFF. V and J are TRBV19 and TRBJ2-2, with 8 bases lining up with TRBD1. The V segment lost 7 bases and the J segment 6 bases; nucleotides outside the gene matches: 7. CDR1 is LNHDA, CDR2 SQIVND, per germline (reference sequence). This CDR3 is built from 14 residues. Combining the CDR3 with reference TRBV19 and TRBJ2-2 gives the whole variable domain DGGITQSPKYLFRKEGQNVTLSCEQNLNHDAMYWYRQDPGQGLRLIYYSQIVNDFQKGDIAEGYSVSREKKESFPLTVTSAQKNPTAFYLCASNGQGAAGELFFGEGSRLTVL.

This chain connects TRBV7-2 to TRBJ1-2; TRBD1 matches 7 bases. Germline CDR1 SGHTA, CDR2 FQGNSA. V lost 1 base to trimming and J lost 8 bases; unmatched junction nucleotides: 10. The CDR3 has 15 residues. This CDR3 reads CASSLEGRGTLGYTF. CDR3 DNA: TGTGCCAGCAGCTTAGAGGGCAGGGGGACTTTAGGCTACACCTTC.

V usage is TRBV30 and J usage is TRBJ1-6, with 7 bases lining up with TRBD1. The CDR3 is 17 residues long. Trimming removed 2 bases from V and 0 bases from J; junction bases left unmatched: 7. From germline, CDR1 is GTSNPN and CDR2 SVGIG (reference sequence). The CDR3 protein is CAWSRLQGSSYNSPLHF. The CDR3, as DNA: TGTGCCTGGAGTAGACTACAGGGGAGCTCCTATAATTCACCCCTCCACTTT.

The V call is TRBV11-2, the J call TRBJ1-6; D is uncertain. The ends were cut back, 9 bases at V and 5 bases at J, with 11 bases in the middle. Germline lookup yields CDR1 SGHAT and CDR2 FQNNGV. The CDR3 contains 13 residues. CDR3 protein: CASKTPNNSPLHF. CDR3 DNA: TGTGCCAGTAAGACTCCGAATAATTCACCCCTCCACTTT.

The V and J genes are TRBV29-1 and TRBJ2-5; D remains ambiguous. The germline CDR1 and CDR2 sequences are SQVTM and ANQGSEA. The CDR3 extends over 12 amino acids. The germline V and J ends were trimmed by 5 bases and 5 bases, with 12 bases remaining between them. DNA of the CDR3: TGCAGCGTTTTATTCTCTAGGGAGACCCAGTACTTC. Encoded protein: CSVLFSRETQYF. The full variable domain, its missing parts supplied by reference TRBV29-1 and TRBJ2-5, is SAVISQKPSRDICQRGTSLTIQCQVDSQVTMMFWYRQQPGQSLTLIATANQGSEATYESGFVIDKFPISRPNLTFSTLTVSNMSPEDSSIYLCSVLFSRETQYFGPGTRLLVL.

V gene TRBV13 combines with J gene TRBJ2-3; 10 positions match TRBD2. The junction had 10 bases not matched to a gene; V was cut back by 4 bases and J by 3 bases. Germline V lookup: CDR1 PRHDT, CDR2 FYEKMQ (reference sequence). The length of the CDR3 is 17 residues. CDR3 loop: CASSSRVSGRMTDTQYF. The CDR3 DNA reads as TGTGCCAGCAGCTCGCGCGTTAGCGGGAGGATGACAGATACGCAGTATTTT.

This CDR3 is CASSLGPGAQETQYF. CDR3 DNA sequence: TGCGCCAGCAGCTTGGGGCCCGGAGCTCAAGAGACCCAGTACTTC. The chain carries TRBV5-1 and TRBJ2-5; D remains ambiguous. Germline-derived CDR1 and CDR2 are SGHRS and YFSETQ. V lost 0 bases to trimming and J lost 2 bases, with 11 bases between them. This CDR3 comprises 15 residues.

This rearrangement joins TRBV6-6 to TRBJ2-2, with 10 nucleotides matching TRBD2. Germline V CDR1 and CDR2: MNHNY, SVGAGI (reference sequence). This CDR3 contains 13 residues. The V gene end was trimmed by 7 bases and the J gene end by 7 bases; junction bases not matched to a gene: 3. In DNA, the CDR3 is TGTGCCAGCAAAGCGGGAGGGAACGGGGAGCTGTTTTTT. This encodes CASKAGGNGELFF.

The J gene is TRBJ2-5, the V gene TRBV5-1; TRBD1 matches 11 bases. CDR1 and CDR2 from the germline V gene are SGHRS and YFSETQ. V lost 4 bases to trimming and J lost 4 bases; unmatched junction nucleotides: 9. CDR3 size: 16 residues. CDR3 protein: CASSGAGTGGRETQYF. CDR3 DNA: TGCGCCAGCAGCGGTGCCGGGACAGGGGGTAGAGAGACCCAGTACTTC.

The chain combines TRBV21-1 with TRBJ2-7; the D segment call TRBD1 is taken from the table without a DNA check. TRBV21-1 is reported as a pseudogene. The CDR3 spans 16 residues. CDR3 loop: CASSPEPGQGAYEQYF. CDR3 sequence (DNA): TGTGCCAGCAGCCCCGAACCGGGACAGGGAGCGTACGAGCAGTACTTC.

The gene calls are TRBV6-5 and TRBJ2-2; D is possibly TRBD2 (6 bases). V lost 0 bases to trimming and J lost 7 bases, with 6 bases between them. This CDR3 is built from 13 residues. Germline V gene data show CDR1 as MNHEY and CDR2 as SVGAGI. The CDR3 loop reads CASSYSGGGELFF. The CDR3 nucleotides are TGTGCCAGCAGTTACTCGGGAGGCGGGGAGCTGTTTTTT.

The chain employs TRBV19 and TRBJ2-6, with D perhaps matching TRBD2 (6 bases). Germline V gene data show CDR1 as LNHDA and CDR2 as SQIVND (reference sequence). This CDR3 is built from 16 residues. V dropped 7 bases and J dropped 2 bases, with 15 bases sitting between them. The CDR3 reads CASTPTGVTGANVLTF. Written as DNA, the CDR3 is TGTGCCAGTACTCCTACGGGGGTCACTGGGGCCAACGTCCTGACTTTC.

V and J are TRBV27 and TRBJ2-7; TRBD1 agrees at 9 bases. The CDR3 covers 15 residues. CDR1 and CDR2 from the germline V gene are MNHEY and SMNVEV (reference sequence). The junction had 7 bases not matched to a gene; V was cut back by 2 bases and J by 5 bases. CDR3: CASSLMPGQGNEQYF. Written as DNA, the CDR3 is TGTGCCAGCAGTTTAATGCCGGGACAGGGTAACGAGCAGTACTTC.

The gene calls are TRBV6-4 and TRBJ2-3, with D uncertain. The CDR3 sequence is 16 residues long. The germline V gene has CDR1 MRHNA and CDR2 SNTAGT. Trimming removed 0 bases at V and 7 bases at J, with 17 bases between. CDR3: CASSDSSHSHPNTQYF. The CDR3 coding sequence is TGTGCCAGCAGTGACTCTAGTCACAGCCACCCCAATACGCAGTATTTT.

The chain carries TRBV11-2 and TRBJ2-7; 12 nucleotides agree with TRBD2. CDR3 length equals 14 residues. V gave up 8 bases and J gave up 7 bases; unmatched junction bases: 9. Germline CDR1 is SGHAT and CDR2 is FQNNGV. CDR3 nucleotide sequence: TGTGCCAGCCTCCAACTAGCGGGAGGAAGGGAGCAGTACTTC. It codes for CASLQLAGGREQYF.

Written as DNA, the CDR3 is TGTGCCAGCAGCTCAGGGGTACATCAGCCCCAGCATTTT. Protein product: CASSSGVHQPQHF. This sequence joins TRBV13 and TRBJ1-5; tentatively, D is TRBD1 (6 bases). This CDR3 spans 13 amino acids. Trimming took 4 bases from V and 5 from J, leaving 9 bases between them. Germline CDR1 reads PRHDT; CDR2 reads FYEKMQ (reference sequence).

V and J are TRBV5-6 and TRBJ1-1; D possibly corresponds to TRBD1 (6 bases). V shed 4 bases and J shed 4 bases, with 29 bases lying between them. CDR1 is SGHDT, CDR2 YYEEEE, per germline. This CDR3 has 19 residues. The CDR3 reads CASSLPWRGGKGVVTEAFF. CDR3 DNA sequence: TGTGCCAGCAGCCTTCCATGGAGAGGGGGAAAGGGTGTAGTCACTGAAGCTTTCTTT.

Note on this clone: An end of the junction does not agree with germline; a read error may underlie this. The V call is TRBV4-1, the J call TRBJ2-5, with 10 positions matching TRBD1. The J call is doubtful: the DNA matches TRBJ2-7 better. Germline loops: CDR1 MGHRA, CDR2 YSYEKL. The CDR3 runs 15 residues. In DNA form, the CDR3 reads TGCGCCAGCAACCAAGTTGGGACAGGGGCCTACGAGCAGTACTTC. It yields the protein CASNQVGTGAYEQYF.

V usage is TRBV29-1 and J usage is TRBJ1-2; 7 bases fit TRBD1. The CDR3 runs 13 residues. V lost 6 bases to trimming and J lost 3 bases; unmatched junction nucleotides: 7. CDR1 is SQVTM and CDR2 is ANQGSEA in the germline V gene. DNA for the CDR3: TGCAGCGTACCTGACAGGGCACACTATGGCTACACCTTC. Encoded protein: CSVPDRAHYGYTF. The whole variable domain, remainder taken from reference TRBV29-1 and TRBJ1-2, is SAVISQKPSRDICQRGTSLTIQCQVDSQVTMMFWYRQQPGQSLTLIATANQGSEATYESGFVIDKFPISRPNLTFSTLTVSNMSPEDSSIYLCSVPDRAHYGYTFGSGTRLTVV.

The chain recombines TRBV25-1 with TRBJ2-7, with D perhaps TRBD2 (5 bases). Germline loops: CDR1 MGHDK, CDR2 SYGVNS. The CDR3 consists of 15 residues. Trimming removed 4 bases from V and 0 bases from J, with 13 bases in between. Here the CDR3 reads CASSALRSGSYEQYF. For the CDR3, the DNA is TGTGCCAGCAGTGCCCTTAGAAGCGGCTCCTACGAGCAGTACTTC.

The CDR3 protein is CAKGASEGDTQYF. In nucleotides, the CDR3 is TGTGCCAAAGGGGCTAGCGAGGGAGATACGCAGTATTTT. V is TRBV2 and J is TRBJ2-3; D is possibly TRBD2 (6 bases). Trimming took off 10 bases at V and 5 bases at J, with 16 bases between the two ends. The CDR3 runs to 13 residues. Per the germline V gene, CDR1 is SNHLY and CDR2 is FYNNEI.

The V call is TRBV7-9, the J call TRBJ2-2; D might be TRBD2 (6 bases). CDR3 length: 15 residues. V shed 1 base and J shed 7 bases, with 13 bases lying between them. Germline loops: CDR1 SEHNR, CDR2 FQNEAQ (reference sequence). The CDR3, as DNA: TGTGCCAGCAGCTTAGATGTCGGAGGGATCGGGGAGCTGTTTTTT. It is translated as CASSLDVGGIGELFF.

This chain uses TRBV15 with TRBJ1-1; D may be TRBD1 (5 bases). The CDR3 loop spans 12 amino acids. V was cut by 4 bases and J by 7 bases, with 10 bases left in between. Looked up from germline, CDR1 is LNHNV and CDR2 is YYDKDF (reference sequence). This chain's CDR3 is CATSKRDREAFF. In nucleotides, the CDR3 is TGTGCCACCAGCAAACGGGACCGTGAAGCTTTCTTT.

The genes are TRBV7-9 and TRBJ1-2; unclear D gene. The V gene lost 3 bases and the J gene lost 2 bases, with 7 bases spanning the gap. CDR3 length equals 13 residues. Germline V lookup: CDR1 SEHNR, CDR2 FQNEAQ (reference sequence). This CDR3 is CASSFGSNYGYTF. In DNA, the CDR3 is TGTGCCAGCAGCTTTGGGTCGAACTATGGCTACACCTTC. The full variable domain, in which reference TRBV7-9 and TRBJ1-2 provide the parts outside the CDR3, is DTGVSQNPRHKITKRGQNVTFRCDPISEHNRLYWYRQTLGQGPEFLTYFQNEAQLEKSRLLSDRFSAERPKGSFSTLEIQRTEQGDSAMYLCASSFGSNYGYTFGSGTRLTVV.

The chain joins TRBV5-1 to TRBJ2-1, with TRBD2 matching 11 bases. After removal of 2 bases from V and 0 bases from J, the junction contained 1 base not matched to a gene. Germline CDR1 and CDR2: SGHRS and YFSETQ. The CDR3 totals 16 residues. The CDR3 here is CASSFTSGSSYNEQFF. CDR3 nucleotides: TGCGCCAGCAGCTTCACTAGCGGGAGCTCCTACAATGAGCAGTTCTTC.

The CDR3 sequence is CASSPPLGVGIDGYTF. CDR3 DNA sequence: TGTGCCAGCAGTCCACCTTTGGGGGTCGGAATTGATGGCTACACCTTC. The chain links TRBV28 to TRBJ1-2; D perhaps matches TRBD1 (5 bases). This CDR3 is built from 16 residues. V was clipped by 5 bases and J by 6 bases, with 22 bases between them. The germline CDR1 and CDR2 sequences are MDHEN and SYDVKM.